This T cell receptor beta chain was profiled in a study of OX40 agonist ivuxolimab in advanced cancers. Germline trimming cut 5 bases from V and 7 bases from J; bases unmatched to any gene: 4. Per the germline V gene, CDR1 is LNHDA and CDR2 is SQIVND (reference sequence). The CDR3 is made up of 13 amino acids. Profiling relied on immunoSEQ multiplex PCR, and the TCRdb table lists in-frame clones only, not all of them. In the table there are 40,000 to 45,000 clones, about 89% of which are singletons. The origin of this receptor is an adult with an advanced solid tumor such as melanoma, head and neck, liver or kidney cancer. The V call is TRBV19, the J call TRBJ2-5; 10 positions match TRBD1. This specimen was CD4+ or CD8+ T cells sorted from blood, taken in a trial of the OX40 agonist ivuxolimab. CDR3 in amino acids: CASSGTGVRTQYF. The CDR3 DNA is TGTGCCAGTAGTGGGACAGGGGTAAGGACCCAGTACTTC.